Below are 27 T cell receptor beta chains sequenced from a single sample in a study of cytomegalovirus exposure and HLA in healthy donors. The repertoire was sequenced with immunoSEQ multiplex PCR; TCRdb's copy has only in-frame clones and lacks some. The data contain about 110,000 clones, approximately 95% of them seen just once; the ten biggest clones take up 0.67%. Sequenced material: PBMCs. These receptors were obtained from a woman under 30 in good health and CMV-seronegative.

V is TRBV9 and J is TRBJ2-1; D gene unclear. CDR1 is SGDLS and CDR2 is YYNGEE in the germline V gene. The CDR3 spans 16 residues. V was cut by 0 bases and J by 7 bases, with 17 bases left in between. The CDR3 is CASSVGAASFTNEQFF. As DNA, the CDR3 is TGTGCCAGCAGCGTAGGGGCAGCAAGCTTTACGAATGAGCAGTTCTTC.

This chain uses TRBV7-2 with TRBJ2-7; the D gene is possibly TRBD2 (6 bases). Germline V lookup: CDR1 SGHTA, CDR2 FQGNSA. With 2 bases removed from V and 5 bases from J, the gap between germline ends came to 16 bases. The CDR3 spans 15 residues. The CDR3 DNA sequence: TGTGCCAGCAGCTTATCTTATGGCAGGGAGGACGAGCAGTACTTC. The encoded protein is CASSLSYGREDEQYF. Together with reference TRBV7-2 and TRBJ2-7, the CDR3 gives the full variable domain: GAGVSQSPSNKVTEKGKDVELRCDPISGHTALYWYRQSLGQGLEFLIYFQGNSAPDKSGLPSDRFSAERTGGSVSTLTIQRTQQEDSAVYLCASSLSYGREDEQYFGPGTRLTVT.

This clone appeared a single time. This chain joins TRBV27 and TRBJ2-7; 10 positions match TRBD1. J was trimmed by 1 base and V by 5 bases; bases with no gene match: 8. Germline V lookup: CDR1 MNHEY, CDR2 SMNVEV (reference sequence). The CDR3 spans 16 residues. The CDR3 coding sequence is TGTGCCAGCAGTACTCAGACAGGGGGCAGTTCCTACGAGCAGTACTTC. Its protein is CASSTQTGGSSYEQYF.

This chain uses TRBV6-1 with TRBJ1-1, with 9 positions matching TRBD1. The V segment lost 4 bases and the J segment 5 bases; nucleotides outside the gene matches: 5. The CDR3 extends over 14 amino acids. CDR1 MNHNS and CDR2 SASEGT come from the germline V gene. This chain's CDR3 is CASSVGQGGTEAFF. The DNA of the CDR3 is TGTGCCAGCAGTGTGGGACAGGGAGGGACTGAAGCTTTCTTT.

This sequence joins TRBV10-3 and TRBJ1-1; the D is unclear. CDR1 is ENHRY and CDR2 is SYGVKD in the germline V gene. The CDR3 contains 12 residues. With 4 bases removed from V and 5 bases from J, the gap between germline ends came to 8 bases. In DNA, the CDR3 is TGTGCCATCAGTGTTCGAGGGACTGAAGCTTTCTTT. Protein product: CAISVRGTEAFF.

The chain uses TRBV7-2 and TRBJ2-7, with a weak D call TRBD1 (5 bases). The germline CDR1 and CDR2 sequences are SGHTA and FQGNSA. V lost 3 bases and J 2 bases, leaving 14 bases between the germline ends. The CDR3 is made up of 15 amino acids. The CDR3 nucleotides read TGTGCCAGCAGCTTGTTCCGGACACCAACCTACGAGCAGTACTTC. Translating gives CASSLFRTPTYEQYF.

The chain employs TRBV5-1 and TRBJ2-7; 7 bases line up with TRBD1. The CDR3 sequence is 16 residues long. Losses at the gene ends were 4 bases for V and 3 bases for J; bases not matched to a gene: 13. CDR1 is SGHRS, CDR2 YFSETQ, per germline. The CDR3 sequence is CASSPLTGRPSYEQYF. The CDR3 DNA follows: TGCGCCAGCAGCCCTCTGACAGGGAGACCAAGCTACGAGCAGTACTTC.

The V call is TRBV4-1, the J call TRBJ1-2, with TRBD1 identical over 9 bases. Germline-derived CDR1 and CDR2 are MGHRA and YSYEKL. V trimming: 4 bases; J trimming: 10 bases; junction bases outside the gene matches: 7. CDR3 size: 13 residues. CDR3 protein: CASSPMGQGDYTF. The CDR3 DNA sequence: TGCGCCAGCAGCCCAATGGGACAGGGAGACTACACCTTC.

This chain links TRBV2 with TRBJ1-4, with TRBD1 matching 8 bases. The CDR3 length is 14 residues. Germline V gene sequence: CDR1 SNHLY, CDR2 FYNNEI. Trimming at V came to 6 bases and at J to 5 bases, leaving 5 bases not matched to a gene. CDR3 residues: CASRQGALNEKLFF. CDR3 bases: TGTGCCAGCAGGCAGGGGGCTCTCAATGAAAAACTGTTTTTT.

This chain uses TRBV30 with TRBJ2-3; 7 bases agree with TRBD2. Unmatched junction bases numbered 5, after V lost 2 bases and J lost 0 bases. This CDR3 contains 15 residues. Germline assignment: CDR1 GTSNPN and CDR2 SVGIG (reference sequence). CDR3 protein: CAWSILASSTDTQYF. CDR3 DNA: TGTGCCTGGAGTATACTAGCGTCTAGCACAGATACGCAGTATTTT. Full variable domain (missing parts from reference TRBV30 and TRBJ2-3): SQTIHQWPATLVQPVGSPLSLECTVEGTSNPNLYWYRQAAGRGLQLLFYSVGIGQISSEVPQNLSASRPQDRQFILSSKKLLLSDSGFYLCAWSILASSTDTQYFGPGTRLTVL.

The rearrangement links TRBV2 to TRBJ1-5, with a weak D call TRBD1 (5 bases). V gave up 0 bases and J gave up 4 bases, with 10 bases separating them. From germline, CDR1 is SNHLY and CDR2 FYNNEI. CDR3 length equals 15 residues. CDR3 DNA sequence: TGTGCCAGCAGTGAAGCATGGGGGGGGAATCAGCCCCAGCATTTT. This sequence encodes CASSEAWGGNQPQHF.

This chain links TRBV7-9 with TRBJ1-5, with D uncertain. CDR1 is SEHNR, CDR2 FQNEAQ, per germline (reference sequence). The V end was cut by 4 bases, the J end by 5 bases, with 12 bases between. This CDR3 comprises 14 residues. In DNA, the CDR3 is TGTGCCAGCAGCTCAAACAGTGTTCATCAGCCCCAGCATTTT. Translation: CASSSNSVHQPQHF.

The rearrangement joins TRBV7-2 to TRBJ1-3; the match to TRBD1 covers 9 bases. With 5 bases clipped from V and 4 bases from J, the junction kept 12 bases outside the gene matches. This CDR3 has 17 residues. Germline V gene lookup returns CDR1 SGHTA and CDR2 FQGNSA. The CDR3: CASSLSFTGGTGNTIYF. CDR3 in DNA: TGTGCCAGCAGCCTTAGTTTTACAGGGGGCACGGGAAACACCATATATTTT.

J is TRBJ2-5 and V is TRBV19; 7 positions match TRBD1. Germline loops: CDR1 LNHDA, CDR2 SQIVND (reference sequence). The CDR3 loop spans 13 amino acids. With V trimmed by 9 bases and J by 1 base, 5 bases remained unmatched. The CDR3 bases are TGTGCCAGCAGACAGGGAAGCCAAGAGACCCAGTACTTC. Translating gives CASRQGSQETQYF.

V and J are TRBV4-3 and TRBJ2-1, with D hard to call. V gave up 0 bases and J gave up 6 bases, with 18 bases separating them. The CDR3 has 17 residues. Germline CDR1 LGHNA, CDR2 YSLEER. CDR3 sequence (DNA): TGCGCCAGCAGCCAAGACCCACCGCCCGGGTCGAGCAATGAGCAGTTCTTC. The encoded protein is CASSQDPPPGSSNEQFF.

The CDR3: CASSAGQGEYYEQYF. CDR3 nucleotides: TGTGCCAGCAGTGCGGGACAGGGGGAGTACTACGAGCAGTACTTC. The gene calls are TRBV28 and TRBJ2-7; 11 bases are a match to TRBD1. After removal of 5 bases from V and 3 bases from J, the junction contained 6 bases not matched to a gene. The CDR3 runs to 15 residues. Germline V gene data show CDR1 as MDHEN and CDR2 as SYDVKM.

The chain couples TRBV11-1 to TRBJ2-1; perhaps TRBD2 as D (7 bases). The CDR3 length is 14 residues. CDR1 and CDR2 (germline): SGHAT, FQDESV (reference sequence). V was cut by 5 bases and J by 3 bases, with 11 bases left in between. CDR3: CASSKGGFYNEQFF. In DNA form, the CDR3 reads TGTGCCAGCAGCAAGGGGGGGTTCTACAATGAGCAGTTCTTC.

V and J are TRBV28 and TRBJ2-1; TRBD2 matches at 12 bases. The CDR3 length is 16 residues. The germline V gene has CDR1 MDHEN and CDR2 SYDVKM. J lost 4 bases, V lost 6 bases, and 7 bases had no gene match. The CDR3 is CASRTLLAGGYNEQFF. The CDR3 DNA sequence: TGTGCCAGCAGGACCTTACTAGCGGGGGGATACAATGAGCAGTTCTTC. Looking up the rest from reference TRBV28 and TRBJ2-1 gives the full variable domain: DVKVTQSSRYLVKRTGEKVFLECVQDMDHENMFWYRQDPGLGLRLIYFSYDVKMKEKGDIPEGYSVSREKKERFSLILESASTNQTSMYLCASRTLLAGGYNEQFFGPGTRLTVL.

This chain links TRBV29-1 with TRBJ2-1; 7 nucleotides align to TRBD1. V was pared by 1 base and J by 5 bases, with 8 bases of the junction left unmatched. This CDR3 is built from 15 residues. In germline, CDR1 is SQVTM, CDR2 ANQGSEA. The CDR3 nucleotides read TGCAGCGTTGAAGCCGGCCAGGGGGTGCACAATGAGCAGTTCTTC. Encoded protein: CSVEAGQGVHNEQFF.

This chain connects TRBV7-9 to TRBJ2-1, with 7 positions matching TRBD1. V lost 3 bases and J lost 1; bases outside the gene matches: 6. The germline CDR1 and CDR2 sequences are SEHNR and FQNEAQ (reference sequence). The CDR3 extends over 16 amino acids. The CDR3 bases are TGTGCCAGCAGCTTCGGACAGGTTTTGTCCTACAATGAGCAGTTCTTC. Its translation is CASSFGQVLSYNEQFF.

The genes are TRBV28 and TRBJ1-6; the D gene is possibly TRBD1 (6 bases). This CDR3 region has 14 residues. Trimming removed 4 bases from V and 14 bases from J, with 18 bases in between. Germline CDR1 is MDHEN and CDR2 is SYDVKM. The CDR3 coding sequence is TGTGCCAGCAGTTATGTGGGGGGGCTAGGGGCCCTCCACTTT. It specifies CASSYVGGLGALHF.

The chain uses TRBV4-1 and TRBJ1-6; maybe TRBD1 (5 bases). CDR1 is MGHRA, CDR2 YSYEKL, per germline. The CDR3 runs to 18 residues. Between the trimmed V and J ends, which lost 1 base and 4 bases, there was a span of 17 bases. CDR3 sequence: CASSQAWGVYPYNSPLHF. The CDR3 region has the DNA TGCGCCAGCAGCCAAGCCTGGGGGGTTTACCCTTATAATTCACCCCTCCACTTT.

The chain couples TRBV19 to TRBJ2-1, with D tentatively TRBD1 (6 bases). V lost 4 bases and J 3 bases, leaving 13 bases between the germline ends. The CDR3 spans 15 residues. Germline V gene sequence: CDR1 LNHDA, CDR2 SQIVND (reference sequence). In DNA, the CDR3 is TGTGCCAGTAGTACGGACAGCCTCTACTACAATGAGCAGTTCTTC. It specifies CASSTDSLYYNEQFF.

V and J are TRBV14 and TRBJ2-5; 7 bases are a match to TRBD1. This CDR3 spans 17 amino acids. Germline assignment: CDR1 SGHDN and CDR2 FVKESK. V trimming: 0 bases; J trimming: 2 bases; junction bases outside the gene matches: 9. CDR3 loop: CASSQDLTGRYQETQYF. The CDR3 region has the DNA TGTGCCAGCAGCCAAGATCTGACAGGGAGATATCAAGAGACCCAGTACTTC.

The chain recombines TRBV6-1 with TRBJ2-3; 11 nucleotides line up with TRBD2. The junction had 10 bases not matched to a gene; V was cut back by 3 bases and J by 2 bases. Germline V gene data show CDR1 as MNHNS and CDR2 as SASEGT. This CDR3 has 18 amino acids. The CDR3 nucleotides read TGTGCCAGCAGTGAGTCGGGACTAGCGGACACGTACACAGATACGCAGTATTTT. This gives the protein CASSESGLADTYTDTQYF.

The gene calls are TRBV7-9 and TRBJ2-5, with a weak D call TRBD2 (5 bases). The CDR3 totals 13 residues. CDR1 and CDR2 from the germline V gene are SEHNR and FQNEAQ (reference sequence). V lost 6 bases and J lost 4, with 12 bases in between. CDR3 loop: CASRPLAGETQYF. The CDR3, as DNA: TGTGCCAGCAGGCCTCTAGCTGGAGAGACCCAGTACTTC.

This clone was seen a single time. The chain carries TRBV10-3 and TRBJ2-7; 11 bases agree with TRBD1. The CDR3 is 12 residues long. CDR1 and CDR2 from the germline V gene are ENHRY and SYGVKD. CDR3 nucleotide sequence: TGTGCCATCAGTGAGCACGGACAGGGGGCAACAGTC. Its protein is CAISEHGQGATV.